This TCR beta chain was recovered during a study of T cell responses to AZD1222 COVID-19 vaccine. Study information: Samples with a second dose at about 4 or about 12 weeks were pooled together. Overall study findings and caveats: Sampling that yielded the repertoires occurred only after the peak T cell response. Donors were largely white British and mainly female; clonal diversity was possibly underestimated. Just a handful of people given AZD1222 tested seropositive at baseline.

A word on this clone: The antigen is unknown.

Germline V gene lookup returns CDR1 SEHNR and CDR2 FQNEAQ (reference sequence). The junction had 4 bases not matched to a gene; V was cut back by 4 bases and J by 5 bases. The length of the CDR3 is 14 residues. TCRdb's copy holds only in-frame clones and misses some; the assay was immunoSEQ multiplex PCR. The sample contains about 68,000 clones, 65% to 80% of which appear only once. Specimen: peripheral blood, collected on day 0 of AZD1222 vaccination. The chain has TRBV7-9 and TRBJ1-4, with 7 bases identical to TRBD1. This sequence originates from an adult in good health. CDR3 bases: TGTGCCAGCAGCTCTCAACAGGGGAATGAAAAACTGTTTTTT. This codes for CASSSQQGNEKLFF.